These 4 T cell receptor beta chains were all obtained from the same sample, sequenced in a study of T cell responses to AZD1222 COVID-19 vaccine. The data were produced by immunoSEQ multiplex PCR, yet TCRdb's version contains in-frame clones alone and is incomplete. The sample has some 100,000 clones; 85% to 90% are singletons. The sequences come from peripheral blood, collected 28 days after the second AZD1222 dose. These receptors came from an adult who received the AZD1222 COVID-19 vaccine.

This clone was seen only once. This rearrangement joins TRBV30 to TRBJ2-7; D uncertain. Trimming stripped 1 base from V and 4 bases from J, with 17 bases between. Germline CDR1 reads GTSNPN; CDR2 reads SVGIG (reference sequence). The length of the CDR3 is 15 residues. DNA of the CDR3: TGTGCCTGGAGTGCCCCCGGGCAAAACCTTTACGAGCAGTACTTC. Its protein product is CAWSAPGQNLYEQYF.

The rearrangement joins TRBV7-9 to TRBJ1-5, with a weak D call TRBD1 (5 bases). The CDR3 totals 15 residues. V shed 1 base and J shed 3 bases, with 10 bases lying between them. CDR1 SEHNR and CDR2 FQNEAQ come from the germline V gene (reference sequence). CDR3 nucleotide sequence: TGTGCCAGCAGCTTAGTAGGGGCAGTCAATCAGCCCCAGCATTTT. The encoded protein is CASSLVGAVNQPQHF.

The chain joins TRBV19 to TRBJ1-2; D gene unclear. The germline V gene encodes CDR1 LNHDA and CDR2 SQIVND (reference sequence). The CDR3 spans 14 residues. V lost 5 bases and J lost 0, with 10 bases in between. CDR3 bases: TGTGCCAGTAGTGTCAGAACAGCTAACTATGGCTACACCTTC. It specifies CASSVRTANYGYTF.

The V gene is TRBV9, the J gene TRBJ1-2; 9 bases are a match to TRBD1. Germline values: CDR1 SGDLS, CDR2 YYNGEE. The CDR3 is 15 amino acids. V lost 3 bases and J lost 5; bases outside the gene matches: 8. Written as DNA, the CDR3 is TGTGCCAGCAGCGCGGGACAGGGCGGGGGGTATGGCTACACCTTC. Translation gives CASSAGQGGGYGYTF.